The clone carrying this T cell receptor (beta chain) was detected only once. No antigen is known for it. This specimen comes from a study of CD8+ T cells in alopecia areata. About the research overall: Oral tofacitinib, 5 to 10 mg twice daily, was given in an open-label trial.

Following RNA extraction, reverse transcription yielded cDNA that acted as the sequencing template. Profiling relied on immunoSEQ multiplex PCR, and the TCRdb table lists in-frame clones only, not all of them. The sample has about 180,000 clones; roughly 60% are singletons. Looked up from germline, CDR1 is DFQATT and CDR2 is SNEGSKA (reference sequence). V was pared by 2 bases and J by 5 bases, with 6 bases between. CDR3 length: 11 amino acids. Study findings and constraints: Clarity of TCR sharing across patients fell short of that in mice, possibly HLA-related. Resident alphabeta T cells of normal skin are also sequenced in scalp samples.

Alopecia areata patients gave lesional scalp punch biopsies and peripheral blood samples. This TCR came from a human donor with alopecia areata. The sample consisted of CD4+ T cells sorted from blood, taken at week 0. The chain carries TRBV20-1 and TRBJ1-1; D ambiguous. For the CDR3, the DNA is TGCAGTGCTAGATCTCCGACTGAAGCTTTCTTT. This codes for CSARSPTEAFF.